The clone carrying this T cell receptor beta chain was detected only a few times. This sample was taken from a study of early T cells in non-severe SARS-CoV-2 infection. From the 5' RACE reads, TCRdb called clonotypes with MiXCR, one entry per CDR3 protein. The sample shows fewer than 120,000 distinct CDR3 sequences, roughly 12% of them seen only once. This specimen consisted of whole blood, obtained at baseline. This TCR was recovered from an adult who was a healthcare worker with PCR-confirmed SARS-CoV-2 infection or an uninfected control (not recorded which).

The DNA for the CDR3 is TGCGCCAGCAGCTTAGGGGGACAGCGGACCGGGGAGCTGTTTTTT. Translation gives CASSLGGQRTGELFF. This chain links TRBV5-1 with TRBJ2-2; TRBD1 agrees at 7 bases. The trim removed 2 bases at V and 5 bases at J, leaving 6 bases unmatched. The CDR3 runs to 15 residues. From germline, CDR1 is SGHRS and CDR2 YFSETQ.